Following are 2 T cell receptor beta chains from one sample sequenced in a study of human T cells and chemical hapten exposure. TCRdb reanalysed the RACE reads using MiXCR and keeps one entry per CDR3 protein. In the table there are about 42,000 distinct CDR3 sequences, 9.6% of which are singletons. Documented time point: patch test 2, 6 weeks after DPC sensitization. Treatment defined: therapeutic diphenylcyclopropenone sensitization with weekly scalp DPC. Total RNA was isolated from whole blood that had not been fractionated. The sequences come from whole blood, collected in connection with sensitization to the hapten diphenylcyclopropenone (DPC). The origin of the receptors is a woman younger than 45 with alopecia areata. Some clones in this sample may be carry-over from other donors' samples.

This clonotype was recorded at least ten times. The V gene is TRBV10-2, the J gene TRBJ2-7, with a tentative D call TRBD1 (6 bases). V was shortened by 3 bases and J by 2 bases, with 14 bases between the two germline ends. This CDR3 contains 15 residues. Germline values: CDR1 WSHSY, CDR2 SAAADI. The CDR3 DNA reads TGCGCCAGCAGTGACCGGAACAGGGTTCCCTACGAGCAGTACTTC. This codes for CASSDRNRVPYEQYF.

This clonotype was seen more than once but under ten times. CDR3 nucleotides: TGTGCCAGCAGTTACACGGACAGGTACGAGCAGTACTTC. Translating gives CASSYTDRYEQYF. J is TRBJ2-7 and V is TRBV6-2 or TRBV6-3; 7 bases match TRBD1. CDR1 is MNHEY, CDR2 SVGEGT, per germline. J lost 4 bases, V lost 2 bases, and 2 bases had no gene match. The CDR3 loop spans 13 amino acids.